These 28 T cell receptor beta chains originate from one sample sequenced in a study of identical twins. TCRdb re-analysed the 5' RACE reads in MiXCR, keeping a single row per CDR3 protein. The data contain roughly 720,000 distinct CDR3 sequences, around a sixth of them seen just once; the ten biggest clones take up about an eighth. This sample was shared with a second study, whose subject was T cells expressing NK-cell markers.

The sequencing input was PBMCs. These receptor sequences come from a woman aged 18-29 years in good health.

This sequence joins TRBV24-1 and TRBJ2-2; 7 nucleotides align to TRBD2. Germline CDR1 reads KGHDR; CDR2 reads SFDVKD. V shed 4 bases and J 3 bases; nucleotides not matched to a gene: 7. This CDR3 contains 16 residues. The CDR3 DNA sequence: TGTGCCACCAGTGACGAAAGCGGGACTTACACCGGGGAGCTGTTTTTT. Amino acids: CATSDESGTYTGELFF.

This clonotype was counted between two and nine times. V is TRBV11-2 and J is TRBJ2-7; TRBD1 matches at 7 bases. V was clipped by 1 base and J by 3 bases; unmatched bases: 6. Germline V gene data show CDR1 as SGHAT and CDR2 as FQNNGV. CDR3 length: 15 residues. CDR3 residues: CASSLGQGLFYEQYF. In DNA, the CDR3 is TGTGCCAGCAGCTTAGGACAGGGTCTCTTCTACGAGCAGTACTTC.

This clonotype was seen more than once but under ten times. The chain joins TRBV12-3 or TRBV12-4 to TRBJ1-3; no firm D call. The CDR3 has 17 amino acids. Trimming pared 2 bases from V and 8 bases from J, leaving 22 bases between. The CDR3 loop reads CASSLTDRGGFKDTIYF. The CDR3 coding sequence is TGTGCCAGCAGTTTAACGGACCGCGGAGGGTTCAAGGACACCATATATTTT.

This clonotype has only a few counts. The rearrangement joins TRBV10-3 to TRBJ2-1; no clear D gene. The CDR3 has 14 residues. Germline V lookup: CDR1 ENHRY, CDR2 SYGVKD. Between the trimmed V and J ends, which lost 2 bases and 0 bases, there was a span of 5 bases. CDR3 coding DNA: TGTGCCATCAGTGAGGCCGCCTCCTACAATGAGCAGTTCTTC. It is translated as CAISEAASYNEQFF.

This clonotype was seen a handful of times. The chain recombines TRBV7-8 with TRBJ2-2; 7 bases agree with TRBD2. This CDR3 comprises 15 residues. The germline gives CDR1 SGHVS, CDR2 FQNEAQ. The J segment lost 7 bases and the V segment lost 5 bases, leaving 10 bases of the junction unmatched. CDR3 amino acids: CASSPLRGGVGELFF. As DNA, the CDR3 is TGTGCCAGCAGCCCCCTGAGGGGAGGGGTCGGGGAGCTGTTTTTT.

The J gene is TRBJ2-1, the V gene TRBV28, with D perhaps TRBD1 (6 bases). The CDR3 sequence is 15 residues long. The V gene lost 8 bases and the J gene lost 9 bases, with 23 bases spanning the gap. CDR1 and CDR2 (germline): MDHEN, SYDVKM. The CDR3 sequence: CASSSSPAGEVEQFF. CDR3 bases: TGTGCCAGCTCGAGTTCCCCCGCAGGGGAAGTTGAGCAGTTCTTC.

This clonotype was seen ten or more times. The chain uses TRBV20-1 and TRBJ2-1, with 9 bases aligning to TRBD2. The V gene's germline CDR1 is DFQATT and CDR2 SNEGSKA (reference sequence). Germline trimming cut 2 bases from V and 2 bases from J; bases unmatched to any gene: 7. The CDR3 is made up of 16 amino acids. The CDR3 DNA is TGCAGTGCTAGATCCACGATAGCGGGGGCCTACAATGAGCAGTTCTTC. Protein product: CSARSTIAGAYNEQFF.

This clonotype came up a few times. This chain connects TRBV21-1 to TRBJ2-7; the listed D gene, TRBD2, was not tested against the DNA. TRBV21-1 is assigned pseudogene status. CDR3 size: 13 residues. CDR3 sequence: CASFRDSPYEQYF. CDR3 DNA: TGTGCCAGCTTCCGGGACTCTCCCTACGAGCAGTACTTC.

In its sample, this clonotype was seen a few times. The chain carries TRBV20-1 and TRBJ1-2; a weak D match, TRBD1 (6 bases). Deletions cut 3 bases from V and 3 bases from J, with 8 bases between. Germline V lookup: CDR1 DFQATT, CDR2 SNEGSKA (reference sequence). This CDR3 spans 12 amino acids. CDR3 nucleotide sequence: TGCAGTGCTAGTTACAGGGACTATGGCTACACCTTC. Translation: CSASYRDYGYTF.

This chain uses TRBV5-5 with TRBJ1-1, with 8 bases matching TRBD1. The CDR3 runs 16 residues. The germline V gene has CDR1 SGHKS and CDR2 YYEKEE (reference sequence). V was clipped by 4 bases and J by 0 bases; unmatched bases: 8. CDR3 region: CASSLGQGLMNTEAFF. CDR3 bases: TGTGCCAGCAGCCTCGGACAGGGCCTAATGAACACTGAAGCTTTCTTT.

The chain has TRBV7-2 and TRBJ2-1; 7 nucleotides line up with TRBD2. This CDR3 is 15 amino acids long. Trimming at V came to 2 bases and at J to 7 bases, leaving 8 bases not matched to a gene. The germline gives CDR1 SGHTA, CDR2 FQGNSA. The CDR3 DNA follows: TGTGCCAGCAGCTTACTTGGCGCGGGAGCGAATGAGCAGTTCTTC. This codes for CASSLLGAGANEQFF. The full variable domain, its missing parts supplied by reference TRBV7-2 and TRBJ2-1, is GAGVSQSPSNKVTEKGKDVELRCDPISGHTALYWYRQSLGQGLEFLIYFQGNSAPDKSGLPSDRFSAERTGGSVSTLTIQRTQQEDSAVYLCASSLLGAGANEQFFGPGTRLTVL.

The gene calls are TRBV27 and TRBJ2-7; 8 bases are a match to TRBD1. The CDR3 is made up of 16 amino acids. V lost 6 bases, J lost 4 bases, and 14 bases stayed unmatched. Germline lookup yields CDR1 MNHEY and CDR2 SMNVEV (reference sequence). For the CDR3, the DNA is TGTGCCAGCAGCCGGATCCGACAGGGGAAGGGTTACGAGCAGTACTTC. Residues: CASSRIRQGKGYEQYF.

This clonotype was detected only a few times. This chain joins TRBV20-1 and TRBJ1-2, with 7 bases aligning to TRBD1. The CDR3 extends over 13 amino acids. V trimming: 6 bases; J trimming: 5 bases; junction bases outside the gene matches: 9. Germline assignment: CDR1 DFQATT and CDR2 SNEGSKA (reference sequence). The CDR3 DNA reads as TGCAGTGCCCTTACCGGGACAGTGTATGGCTACACCTTC. Its translation is CSALTGTVYGYTF.

The chain joins TRBV7-3 to TRBJ2-7; D might be TRBD2 (6 bases). Germline V gene sequence: CDR1 SGHTA, CDR2 FQGTGA. The V end was cut by 3 bases, the J end by 4 bases, with 10 bases between. This CDR3 has 13 amino acids. The CDR3 region is CASSFSAGYEQYF. CDR3 nucleotides: TGTGCCAGCAGCTTCAGCGCGGGGTACGAGCAGTACTTC. Supplemented by reference TRBV7-3 and TRBJ2-7, the full variable domain reads GAGVSQTPSNKVTEKGKYVELRCDPISGHTALYWYRQSLGQGPEFLIYFQGTGAADDSGLPNDRFFAVRPEGSVSTLKIQRTERGDSAVYLCASSFSAGYEQYFGPGTRLTVT.

This clonotype was seen repeatedly, ten times or more. This chain links TRBV20-1 with TRBJ2-4; tentative D call: TRBD1 (6 bases). V shed 5 bases and J shed 0 bases, with 11 bases lying between them. Germline CDR1 DFQATT, CDR2 SNEGSKA (reference sequence). CDR3 length equals 14 residues. The CDR3 DNA is TGCAGTGCTCTGGACAGCTTAGCCAAAAACATTCAGTACTTC. This sequence encodes CSALDSLAKNIQYF.

The J gene is TRBJ2-1, the V gene TRBV6-2 or TRBV6-3, with 11 bases matching TRBD1. Germline V gives CDR1 MNHEY, CDR2 SVGEGT. CDR3 length: 20 amino acids. V lost 6 bases, J lost 1 base, and 17 bases stayed unmatched. CDR3 loop: CASSPTPGTGGGRSYNEQFF. The DNA for the CDR3 is TGTGCCAGCAGCCCCACCCCCGGGACAGGGGGAGGAAGGTCCTACAATGAGCAGTTCTTC.

This clonotype was seen a few times. The chain joins TRBV10-1 to TRBJ2-1, with TRBD2 identical over 7 bases. This CDR3 is built from 15 residues. The germline V gene has CDR1 WNHNN and CDR2 SYGVQD (reference sequence). Trimming took 0 bases from V and 5 from J; bases not matched to a gene: 4. The CDR3 loop is CASSESASGDNEQFF. DNA of the CDR3: TGCGCCAGCAGTGAGTCTGCCAGCGGGGACAATGAGCAGTTCTTC.

This rearrangement joins TRBV12-3 or TRBV12-4 to TRBJ2-1, with a weak D call TRBD1 (5 bases). The ends were cut back, 6 bases at V and 4 bases at J, with 10 bases in the middle. The length of the CDR3 is 13 residues. Here the CDR3 DNA reads TGTGCCAGCAGGGTAGACAGATACAATGAGCAGTTCTTC. It encodes CASRVDRYNEQFF.

V is TRBV7-9 and J is TRBJ2-1; D possibly corresponds to TRBD1 (5 bases). This CDR3 region has 14 residues. The V gene's germline CDR1 is SEHNR and CDR2 FQNEAQ (reference sequence). Trimming took off 3 bases at V and 7 bases at J, with 13 bases between the two ends. CDR3 bases: TGTGCCAGCAGCTTGAACCCAGGGCGGAATGAGCAGTTCTTC. It encodes CASSLNPGRNEQFF.

The chain couples TRBV7-9 to TRBJ2-1; tentatively, D is TRBD1 or TRBD2 (5 bases each). Germline CDR1 and CDR2: SEHNR and FQNEAQ (reference sequence). V was cut by 5 bases and J by 10 bases, with 15 bases left in between. CDR3 size: 13 residues. CDR3 DNA: TGTGCCAGCAGCCCGGGGCTCCTCTGGGAGCAGTTCTTC. This gives the protein CASSPGLLWEQFF.

This clonotype has more than one count but fewer than ten. The chain is built from TRBV20-1 and TRBJ2-1; 11 nucleotides agree with TRBD2. Germline CDR1 is DFQATT and CDR2 is SNEGSKA (reference sequence). The CDR3 runs 14 residues. J was trimmed by 9 bases and V by 1 base; bases with no gene match: 5. CDR3 coding DNA: TGCAGTGCTAGAGTGCTAGCGGGAGGCCGTGAGCAGTTCTTC. Its protein product is CSARVLAGGREQFF.

This clonotype was seen a handful of times. This rearrangement joins TRBV29-1 to TRBJ2-7; 8 nucleotides agree with TRBD2. The V and J ends lost 4 bases and 3 bases, in that order; junction bases with no gene match: 5. The CDR3 loop spans 13 amino acids. Looked up from germline, CDR1 is SQVTM and CDR2 is ANQGSEA. CDR3 sequence: CSVGGGGLYEQYF. In nucleotides, the CDR3 is TGCAGCGTTGGCGGCGGGGGGCTCTACGAGCAGTACTTC.

The chain joins TRBV4-2 to TRBJ2-5; D call uncertain. Germline CDR1 is LGHNA and CDR2 is YNFKEQ. V shed 1 base and J shed 5 bases, with 8 bases lying between them. This CDR3 is built from 13 residues. CDR3 in DNA: TGTGCCAGCAGCCAAGGGCACGAGGAGACCCAGTACTTC. Its translation: CASSQGHEETQYF.

The chain joins TRBV7-6 to TRBJ2-7, with 8 bases that match TRBD1. Germline V gene data show CDR1 as SGHVS and CDR2 as FNYEAQ. This CDR3 has 14 residues. The J segment lost 4 bases and the V segment lost 4 bases, leaving 6 bases of the junction unmatched. The CDR3 sequence is CASSSRQGWYEQYF. CDR3 nucleotide sequence: TGTGCCAGCAGCTCTAGACAGGGGTGGTACGAGCAGTACTTC.

The chain uses TRBV11-2 and TRBJ1-1; no reliable D call. Deletions cut 1 base from V and 6 bases from J, with 6 bases between. The CDR3 sequence is 12 residues long. Germline CDR1 SGHAT, CDR2 FQNNGV. DNA of the CDR3: TGTGCCAGCAGCTTAGTTGACGCTGAAGCTTTCTTT. This codes for CASSLVDAEAFF.

CDR3 DNA: TGCGCCAGCAGTCAAGTCCGTCAGGGTAGCACAGATACGCAGTATTTT. Translated, it gives CASSQVRQGSTDTQYF. The gene calls are TRBV23-1 and TRBJ2-3; TRBD1 is a possible D gene (5 bases). TRBV23-1 is an open reading frame, and its role is uncertain. V was pared by 2 bases and J by 0 bases, with 12 bases between. The CDR3 is 16 residues long.

This clonotype was detected only a few times. The J gene is TRBJ1-4, the V gene TRBV19; D gene ambiguous. This CDR3 contains 12 residues. Trimming shortened V by 6 bases and J by 8 bases, and 10 bases separated the two germline ends. CDR1 LNHDA and CDR2 SQIVND come from the germline V gene (reference sequence). CDR3 nucleotides: TGTGCCAGTAGCCATCTCGGCGAAAAACTGTTTTTT. Its protein product is CASSHLGEKLFF.

The rearrangement links TRBV7-9 to TRBJ2-5; TRBD2 matches 14 bases. Per the germline V gene, CDR1 is SEHNR and CDR2 is FQNEAQ (reference sequence). The trim removed 5 bases at V and 6 bases at J, leaving 5 bases unmatched. The CDR3 consists of 15 residues. In DNA, the CDR3 is TGTGCCAGCAGCGGGGGGACTAGCGGGAGACAGACCCAGTACTTC. This encodes CASSGGTSGRQTQYF.